Reported below is one T cell receptor (beta chain). Its antigen remains undetermined. Receptor libraries were prepared by 5' RACE. For each TCR library, approximately 3,700 ng of total RNA was used. cDNA was synthesized with SMARTScribe reverse transcriptase in eight separate reactions per sample. During cDNA synthesis, template switching was used to introduce unique molecular identifiers that contained a 6-nucleotide sample barcode. Amplification of TCRalpha and TCRbeta cDNA involved two nested PCRs of approximately 16 and 10 cycles, and each PCR was followed by bead purification. Before amplification, the cDNA was treated with uracil DNA-glycosylase and purified using the QIAquick PCR purification kit. The second PCR was the step at which Illumina TruSeq-compatible adapters and sample-specific barcodes were added. TapeStation and Qubit were used to check library quality and concentration, and around 4.5 ng of each library went into the pool. Sequencing of the pooled libraries was done on an Illumina HiSeq2500 single-index Rapid Run using custom sequencing primers and 2 x 100 bp reads. In the original analysis: MiGEC version 1.2.6 was used for UMI-based consensus assembly to correct PCR and sequencing errors. MiXCR version 2.1.1 handled V(D)J alignment, clonotype assembly and CDR3 extraction. Normalisation of gene usage, clonotype sharing and MAIT/NKT TCR abundance was achieved by analysing the top 1000, 10 000 and 20 000 clonotypes per sample. After downsampling to 27 000 UMIs, diversity was calculated as the inverse Simpson index using the vegan R package. Paired Mann-Whitney U tests were applied to discordant twin pairs, with Benjamini-Hochberg correction for multiple testing. TCRdb reprocessed the reads; each CDR3 protein sequence makes one entry, and DNA is unavailable. TCRdb's processing, not the authors', yielded these V and J calls. The sample's clone listing holds about 330,000 distinct CDR3 sequences. The leading ten clones occupy around 2% of the sample.

This record comes from a study of monozygotic twins with inflammatory bowel disease (dated by TCRdb to the late 2010s). A note on the overall study: The full study comprised 28 monozygotic twin pairs: nine German pairs (four IBD-concordant, five IBD-discordant) and 19 IBD-discordant Danish pairs. Disease-associated traits were sought mainly through comparisons between IBD patients and their genetically identical healthy co-twins within discordant pairs. Each individual had, on average, about 151 000 unique TCRalpha sequences and 181 000 unique TCRbeta sequences available for analysis.

Results the study describes overall, beyond this receptor: Because patients were on differing immunosuppressive treatments, the repertoires may have picked up extra background noise and inter-individual variability. Distinction between different T cell subtypes could not be achieved in the analysis. The results gave no support for a single strong signal or clonotype linked to IBD. Measured by the inverse Simpson index, TCRbeta repertoire diversity was lower in IBD patients than in their healthy co-twins. Concordant and discordant twins showed no difference in repertoire similarity, possibly because of limited statistical power. IBD patients shared fewer clonotypes with other individuals than healthy twins did, most markedly in patients showing signs of disease activity.

The CDR3 spans 14 residues, from the cysteine through the phenylalanine. There is no recorded DNA. CDR1 and CDR2 (SGHKS, YYEKEE) derive from the germline V gene (reference sequence). From each donor, a roughly 2.7 ml peripheral blood sample was collected into PAXgene tubes and kept at -80 degrees C. Without T cell sorting, total RNA was isolated from whole blood using the PAXgene blood miRNA kit on an automated QIAcube. Peripheral blood from monozygotic twin pairs concordant or discordant for inflammatory bowel disease was subjected to deep TCRalpha and TCRbeta repertoire profiling with unique molecular barcoding. Smoking habits were recorded for all twin pairs, with individuals classified as current, former or never smokers.

The rearrangement joined TRBV5-5 to TRBJ1-2. This receptor was obtained from a human donor with ulcerative colitis or Crohn's disease, or a healthy co-twin of an affected twin (not recorded which). The source material was blood. The CDR3 is CASSLGAVGYGYTF.